This T cell receptor (beta chain) stems from a study of CD8+CD57+ T cells in acquired aplastic anemia. The sample holds many counts of this clonotype. Its target is unknown. Sequencing was done on patients that had shown CD8+CD57+ cell expansion by flow cytometry. Regarding the study as a whole: Comparison of patients with controls identified some 29 shared CD8+ CDR3 sequences.

TCR beta VDJ and CDR3 profiling used genomic DNA as template. Using its own MiXCR run on the reads, TCRdb lists one record per CDR3 protein. The sample consists of a few hundred thousand distinct CDR3 sequences, about half of them appearing once. In germline, CDR1 is SGHVS, CDR2 FQNEAQ. The V end lost 8 bases, the J end lost 3 bases, and 17 bases lay between the germline ends. The CDR3 runs 15 residues. V usage is TRBV7-8 and J usage is TRBJ2-1, with D perhaps TRBD2 (5 bases). Sequencing was performed on sorted CD4+, CD8+, or CD8+CD57+ T cells (not recorded which) from PBMCs. This receptor was obtained from a human donor with aplastic anemia. The CDR3 spells CASLRSSGSYNEQFF. CDR3 bases: TGTGCCAGCCTGAGGAGCAGCGGAAGCTACAATGAGCAGTTCTTC.